The clone carrying this TCR beta chain was counted a single time. Study processing details: Reference gene primers were amplified, and this amplification served to estimate nucleated cell counts. The assay was immunoSEQ multiplex PCR, and TCRdb's table has in-frame clones only and misses some. The V and J calls and clone size come from that table; D and trimming were worked out from the DNA. The data show roughly 140,000 clones, 80% to 90% seen once. This sample is part of a study of blood T cell repertoires in COVID-19. The germline V gene has CDR1 MGHRA and CDR2 YSYEKL. CDR3 length: 16 amino acids. Between the trimmed V and J ends, which lost 3 bases and 0 bases, there was a span of 12 bases.

The chain uses TRBV4-1 and TRBJ1-3, with D maybe TRBD1 (5 bases). This TCR came from a human donor with acute or convalescent COVID-19. The donor label of this sample is uncertain. Sequences were obtained from peripheral blood. The CDR3 coding sequence is TGCGCCAGCAGCCAGCCCAGGGCGACCTCTGGAAACACCATATATTTT. Amino acid sequence: CASSQPRATSGNTIYF.